This T cell receptor beta chain was identified during a study of T cell repertoires in cytomegalovirus infection. This clonotype was counted between two and nine times. Its target is not known. V dropped 0 bases and J dropped 4 bases, with 10 bases sitting between them. In germline, CDR1 is MNHEY, CDR2 SMNVEV (reference sequence). CDR3 length: 15 residues. TCRdb processed the reads anew with MiXCR; each CDR3 protein has one entry. The sample has fewer than 850,000 distinct CDR3 sequences, 29% seen once. The V call is TRBV27, the J call TRBJ1-5; maybe TRBD1 (6 bases). The clonotype comes from a human donor in good health (CMV status not recorded). Some clones in this sample may be carry-over from other donors' samples. Sequencing was performed on cultured CD8+ T cells from PBMCs, taken from culture after CMV antigen stimulation. In DNA form, the CDR3 reads TGTGCCAGCAGTTTATCGGCAACAGGGAATCAGCCCCAGCATTTT. This codes for CASSLSATGNQPQHF.